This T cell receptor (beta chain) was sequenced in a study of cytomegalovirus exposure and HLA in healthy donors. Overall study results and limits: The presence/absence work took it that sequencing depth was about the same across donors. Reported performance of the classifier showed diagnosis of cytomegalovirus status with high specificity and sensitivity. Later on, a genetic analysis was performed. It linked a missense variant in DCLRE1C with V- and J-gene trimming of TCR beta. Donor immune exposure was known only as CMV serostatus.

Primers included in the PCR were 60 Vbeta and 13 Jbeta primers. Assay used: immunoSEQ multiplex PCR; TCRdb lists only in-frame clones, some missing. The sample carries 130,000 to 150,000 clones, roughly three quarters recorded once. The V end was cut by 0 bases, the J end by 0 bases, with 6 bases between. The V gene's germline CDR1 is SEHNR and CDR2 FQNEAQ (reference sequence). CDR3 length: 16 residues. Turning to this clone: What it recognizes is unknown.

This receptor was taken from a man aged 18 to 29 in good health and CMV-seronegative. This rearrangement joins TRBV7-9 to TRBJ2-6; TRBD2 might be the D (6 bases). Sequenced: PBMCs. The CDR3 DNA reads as TGTGCCAGCAGCTTAGCGGGGGGCTCTGGGGCCAACGTCCTGACTTTC. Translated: CASSLAGGSGANVLTF. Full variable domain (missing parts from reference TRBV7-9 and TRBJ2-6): DTGVSQNPRHKITKRGQNVTFRCDPISEHNRLYWYRQTLGQGPEFLTYFQNEAQLEKSRLLSDRFSAERPKGSFSTLEIQRTEQGDSAMYLCASSLAGGSGANVLTFGAGSRLTVL.